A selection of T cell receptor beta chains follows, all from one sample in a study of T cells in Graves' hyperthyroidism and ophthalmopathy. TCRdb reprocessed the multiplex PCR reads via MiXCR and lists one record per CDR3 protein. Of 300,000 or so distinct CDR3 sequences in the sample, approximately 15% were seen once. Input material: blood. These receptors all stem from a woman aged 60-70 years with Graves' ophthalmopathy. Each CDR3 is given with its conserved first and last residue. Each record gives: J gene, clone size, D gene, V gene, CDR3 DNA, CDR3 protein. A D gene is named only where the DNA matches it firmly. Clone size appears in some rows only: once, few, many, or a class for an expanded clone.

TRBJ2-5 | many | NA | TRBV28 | TGTGCCAGCAGTGGACGGAACCAAGAGACCCAGTACTTC | CASSGRNQETQYF
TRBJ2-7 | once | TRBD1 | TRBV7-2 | TGTGCCAGCAGCTCTCGACAGGGGGCAAACTACGAGCAGTACTTC | CASSSRQGANYEQYF
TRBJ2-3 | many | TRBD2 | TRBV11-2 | TGTGCCAGCAGCCCATTTATAGCGGGGACAGATACGCAGTATTTT | CASSPFIAGTDTQYF
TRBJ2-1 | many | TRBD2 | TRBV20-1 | TGCAGTGCTAGAGATATCCCCCTAGCGGGAGGGCCTGGGATCCATTTTCTGCAGTTCTTC | CSARDIPLAGGPGIHFLQFF
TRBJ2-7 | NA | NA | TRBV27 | TGTGCCACCTCGGGGGCTTGGGGCTACGAGCAGTACTTC | CATSGAWGYEQYF
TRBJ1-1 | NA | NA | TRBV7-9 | TGTGCCAGCAGCTCCGTCGTCGACAGTCTGAACACTGAAGCTTTCTTT | CASSSVVDSLNTEAFF
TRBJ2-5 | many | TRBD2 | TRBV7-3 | TGTGCCAGCAGCTTGGGGACTAGCGGGAGCGGCGAGACCCAGTACTTC | CASSLGTSGSGETQYF
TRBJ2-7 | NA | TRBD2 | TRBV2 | TGTGCCAGCGGAAGACTAGCGGGGGATACCTACGAGCAGTACTTC | CASGRLAGDTYEQYF
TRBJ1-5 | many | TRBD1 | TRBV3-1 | TGTGCCAGCAGCCCCGGGACAGGGTTACTGTCAGCCCAGCATTTT | CASSPGTGLLSAQHF
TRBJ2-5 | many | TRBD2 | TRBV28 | TGTGCCAGCAGTAACCGACTAGCGGGAGTTGGGGAGACCCAGTACTTC | CASSNRLAGVGETQYF
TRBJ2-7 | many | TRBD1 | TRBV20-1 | TGCAGTGCCAACCTGGACAGGGCCTACGAGCAGTACTTC | CSANLDRAYEQYF
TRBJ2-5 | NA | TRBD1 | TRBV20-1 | TGCAGTGCCAATACAGGGGTTGAGACCCAGTACTTC | CSANTGVETQYF
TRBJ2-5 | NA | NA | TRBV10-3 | TGTGCCATCAGTGAACAACTAGGGTCAGAGACCCAGTACTTC | CAISEQLGSETQYF
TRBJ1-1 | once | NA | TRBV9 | TGTGCCAGCAGCAAGGGGGGGGTAAGGACCACTGAAGCTTTCTTT | CASSKGGVRTTEAFF
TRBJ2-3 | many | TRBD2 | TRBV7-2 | TGTGCCAGCAGCGCTTACAGATTCGGGAAACCGGGACTACACCAGTATTTT | CASSAYRFGKPGLHQYF
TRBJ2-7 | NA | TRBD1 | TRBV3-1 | TGTGCCAGCAGCCAAGATCGGGTGACAGGGCGGGAGCAGTACTTC | CASSQDRVTGREQYF
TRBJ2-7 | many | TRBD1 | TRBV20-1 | TGCAGTGCTGCTTCCGGGACAGGCACCTACGAGCAGTACTTC | CSAASGTGTYEQYF
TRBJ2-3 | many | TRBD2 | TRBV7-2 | TGTGCCAGCAGCTTAAGAGCTAGCGGGAGGGCAGTCCTGGATACGCAGTATTTT | CASSLRASGRAVLDTQYF
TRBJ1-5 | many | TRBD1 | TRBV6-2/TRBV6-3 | TGTGCCAGCAGTATCCCCGGGACAGGGGGGAATCAGCCCCAGCATTTT | CASSIPGTGGNQPQHF
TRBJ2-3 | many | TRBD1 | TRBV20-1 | TGCAGTGCAGGGGACAGGGGGTACACAGATACGCAGTATTTT | CSAGDRGYTDTQYF
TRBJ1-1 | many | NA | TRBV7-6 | TGTGCCAGCAGCCCAGGTTTGAACACTGAAGCTTTCTTT | CASSPGLNTEAFF
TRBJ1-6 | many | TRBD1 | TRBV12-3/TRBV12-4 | TGTGCCAGCAGAAGAGGACAGGTCCAACCCCTCCACTTT | CASRRGQVQPLHF
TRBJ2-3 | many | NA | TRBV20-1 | TGCAGTGCGCCCGGTAGGGGGTCCTCGGCGGGGGAAATCACAGATACGCAGTATTTT | CSAPGRGSSAGEITDTQYF
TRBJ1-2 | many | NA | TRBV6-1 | TGTGCCAGCGCAAAGGGAGGAGTTTATGGCTACACCTTC | CASAKGGVYGYTF
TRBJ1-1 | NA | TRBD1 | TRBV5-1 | TGCGCCAGCAGCTTGGGACTTAGAGGGACAGTTCTGAACACTGAAGCTTTCTTT | CASSLGLRGTVLNTEAFF
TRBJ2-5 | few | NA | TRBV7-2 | TGTGCCAGCAGCTCCCGACGTCAAGAGACCCAGCACTTC | CASSSRRQETQHF
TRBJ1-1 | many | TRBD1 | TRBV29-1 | TGCAGCGTTGCGGACAGGTTCTCTGAAGCTTTCTTT | CSVADRFSEAFF
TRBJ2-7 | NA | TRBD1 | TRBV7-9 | TGTGCCAGCAGCCCTCGGGGACAGGGGCCGTACGAGCAGTACTTC | CASSPRGQGPYEQYF
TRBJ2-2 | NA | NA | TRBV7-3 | TGTGCCAGCAGCTTAGGTGGCGCGATCGGGGAGCTGTTTTTT | CASSLGGAIGELFF
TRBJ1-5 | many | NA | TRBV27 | TGTGCCAGCAGCCTCGAGGGGGGACACAACAATCAGCCCCAGCATTTT | CASSLEGGHNNQPQHF
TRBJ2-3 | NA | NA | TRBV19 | TGTGCCAGTAGTGCCGACTGGGCCGCAGACAGCACAGATACGCAGTATTTT | CASSADWAADSTDTQYF
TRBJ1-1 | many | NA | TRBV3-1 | TGTGCCAGCAGCCAAGGCTGGGGCACTGAAGCTTTCTTT | CASSQGWGTEAFF
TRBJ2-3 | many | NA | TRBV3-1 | TGTGCCAGCAGCCCATACGACTCCACAGATACGCAGTATTTT | CASSPYDSTDTQYF
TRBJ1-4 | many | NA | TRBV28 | TGTGCCAGCAGTTTAATAGGGACTGAAAAACTGTTTTTT | CASSLIGTEKLFF
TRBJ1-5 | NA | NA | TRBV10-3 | TGTGCCATCAGCTCAGGGGTGGATCAGCCCCAGCATTTT | CAISSGVDQPQHF
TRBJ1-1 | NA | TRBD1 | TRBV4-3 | TGCGCCAGCAGCCGGAGGGGGCTCATGAACACTGAAGCTTTCTTT | CASSRRGLMNTEAFF
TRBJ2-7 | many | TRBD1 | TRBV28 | TGTGCCAGCAGTCTACGGGGACAGGGGGTATTCGAGCAGTACTTC | CASSLRGQGVFEQYF
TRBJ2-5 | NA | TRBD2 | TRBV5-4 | TGTGCCAGCAGCTTGGGAGGGGCGGGAGACCGAGAGACCCAGTACTTC | CASSLGGAGDRETQYF
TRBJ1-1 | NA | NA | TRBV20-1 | TGCAGTGCTAGAGATCTTACCCGGGCCTCGAACACTGAAGCTTTCTTT | CSARDLTRASNTEAFF
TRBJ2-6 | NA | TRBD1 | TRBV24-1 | TGTGCCACCGGGACAGGGACCTCTGGGGCCAACGTCCTGACTTTC | CATGTGTSGANVLTF
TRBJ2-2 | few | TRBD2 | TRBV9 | TGTGCCAGCAGCGCCCTAAGCGGGAGGGCCGCCGGGGAGCTGTTTTTT | CASSALSGRAAGELFF
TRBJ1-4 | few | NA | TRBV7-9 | TGTGCCAGCAGCTTAGAGGGGGGGACTAATGAAAAACTGTTTTTT | CASSLEGGTNEKLFF
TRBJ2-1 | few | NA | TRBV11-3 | TGTGCCAGCAGCTACGGGTTGAACCATGAGCAGTTCTTC | CASSYGLNHEQFF
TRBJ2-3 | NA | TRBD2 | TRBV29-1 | TGCAGCGTTGAAGGTTTTGTCTGGCGGGGGGGCCGGGCAGATACGCAGTATTTT | CSVEGFVWRGGRADTQYF
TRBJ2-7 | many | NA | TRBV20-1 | TGCAGTGCTAGAGATCTAAACAGACAACTGCTAAACTACGAGCAGTACTTC | CSARDLNRQLLNYEQYF
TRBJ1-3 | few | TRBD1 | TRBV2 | TGTGCCAGCAGTGAATGGGACAGGGGCGAGAGCTCTGGAAACACCATATATTTT | CASSEWDRGESSGNTIYF
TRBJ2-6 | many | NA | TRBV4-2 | TGTGCCAGCAGCCAAGATTCTGGGGCCAACGTCCTGACTTTC | CASSQDSGANVLTF
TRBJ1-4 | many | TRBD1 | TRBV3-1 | TGTGCCAGCAGCCATAGACAGGGGGCAGAAAAACTGTTTTTT | CASSHRQGAEKLFF
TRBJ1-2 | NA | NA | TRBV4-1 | TGCGCCAGCAGCCAATACCCAGGGACACCCGATGGCTACACCTTC | CASSQYPGTPDGYTF
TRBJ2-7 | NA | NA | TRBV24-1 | TGTGCCACCAGTGACTGGACCGACTACGAGCAGTACTTC | CATSDWTDYEQYF
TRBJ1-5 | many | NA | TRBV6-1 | TGTGCCAGCGCCTTAACAGGGCGCAATCAGCCCCAGCATTTT | CASALTGRNQPQHF
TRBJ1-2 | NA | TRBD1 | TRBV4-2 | TGTGCCAGCAGCCTCGCCGGACAGGGCGGTGACTATGGCTACACCTTC | CASSLAGQGGDYGYTF
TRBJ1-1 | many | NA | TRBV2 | TGTGCCAGCCTACAGTCAATGAACACTGAAGCTTTCTTT | CASLQSMNTEAFF
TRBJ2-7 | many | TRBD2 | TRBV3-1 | TGTGCCAGCAGCCCTTCGGCTAGCGGAACCTACGAGCAGTACTTC | CASSPSASGTYEQYF